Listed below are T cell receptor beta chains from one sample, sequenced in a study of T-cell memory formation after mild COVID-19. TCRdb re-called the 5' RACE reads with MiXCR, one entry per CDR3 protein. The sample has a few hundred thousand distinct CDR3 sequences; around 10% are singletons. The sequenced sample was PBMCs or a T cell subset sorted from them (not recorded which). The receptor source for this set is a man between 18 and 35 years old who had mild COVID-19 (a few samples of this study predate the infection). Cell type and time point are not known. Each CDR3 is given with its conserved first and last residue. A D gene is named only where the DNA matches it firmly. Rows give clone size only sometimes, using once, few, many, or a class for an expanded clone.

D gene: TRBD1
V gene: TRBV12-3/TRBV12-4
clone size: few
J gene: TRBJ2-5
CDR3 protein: CASSGQGRETQYF
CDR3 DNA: TGTGCCAGCAGCGGACAGGGGAGGGAGACCCAGTACTTC

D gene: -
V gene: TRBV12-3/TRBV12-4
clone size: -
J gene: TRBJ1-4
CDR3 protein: CASSFSGSDGLFF
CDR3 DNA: TGTGCCAGCAGCTTCTCGGGAAGTGACGGACTGTTTTTT

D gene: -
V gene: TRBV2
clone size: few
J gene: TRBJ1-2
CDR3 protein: CASLRGLNYGYTF
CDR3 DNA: TGTGCCAGCCTGCGGGGCCTTAACTATGGCTACACCTTC

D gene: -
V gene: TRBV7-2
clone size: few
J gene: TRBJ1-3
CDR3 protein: CASSPQSSGSGNTIYF
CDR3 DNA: TGTGCCAGCAGCCCTCAGAGTTCTGGGTCGGGAAACACCATATATTTT

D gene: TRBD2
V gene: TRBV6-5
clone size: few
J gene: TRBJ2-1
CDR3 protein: CASSYSQAGTYNEQFF
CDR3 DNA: TGTGCCAGCAGTTACTCGCAAGCGGGGACTTACAATGAGCAGTTCTTC

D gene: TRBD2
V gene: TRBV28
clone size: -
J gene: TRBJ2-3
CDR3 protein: CASRHDRTSGITDTQYF
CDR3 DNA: TGTGCCAGCAGACACGATAGGACTAGCGGCATTACAGATACGCAGTATTTT

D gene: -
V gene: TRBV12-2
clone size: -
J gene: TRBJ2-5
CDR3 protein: CASRSHLGAGTAQETQYF
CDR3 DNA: TGTGCAAGTCGCTCCCACCTGGGAGCCGGGACAGCCCAAGAGACCCAGTACTTC

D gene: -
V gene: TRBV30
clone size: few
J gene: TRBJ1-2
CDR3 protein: CAWSPSGDYGYTF
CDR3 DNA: TGTGCCTGGAGTCCCTCCGGGGACTATGGCTACACCTTC

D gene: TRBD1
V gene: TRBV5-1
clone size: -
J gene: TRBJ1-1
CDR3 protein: CASVPGQGTVMNTEAFF
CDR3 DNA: TGCGCCAGCGTACCGGGACAGGGGACCGTCATGAACACTGAAGCTTTCTTT

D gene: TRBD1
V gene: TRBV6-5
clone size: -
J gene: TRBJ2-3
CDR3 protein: CASSLTGTGLDTQYF
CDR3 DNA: TGTGCCAGCAGTCTAACTGGGACAGGCCTGGATACGCAGTATTTT

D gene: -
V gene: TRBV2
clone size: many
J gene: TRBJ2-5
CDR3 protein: CASSEHQETQYF
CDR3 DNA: TGTGCCAGCAGTGAACACCAAGAGACCCAGTACTTC

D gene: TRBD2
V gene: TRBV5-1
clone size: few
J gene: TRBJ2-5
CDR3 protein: CASSSLAGGPGETQYF
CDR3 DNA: TGCGCCAGCAGCTCCCTAGCGGGGGGGCCGGGAGAGACCCAGTACTTC

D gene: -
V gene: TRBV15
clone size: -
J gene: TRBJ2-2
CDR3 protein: CATSRDVELFF
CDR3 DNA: TGTGCCACCAGCAGAGATGTAGAGCTGTTTTTT

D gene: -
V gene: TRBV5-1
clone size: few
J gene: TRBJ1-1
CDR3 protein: CASSDVRKGWNTEAFF
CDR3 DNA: TGCGCCAGCAGCGATGTACGAAAGGGGTGGAACACTGAAGCTTTCTTT

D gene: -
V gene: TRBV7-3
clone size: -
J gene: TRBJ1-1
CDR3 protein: CASSSYFGTEAFF
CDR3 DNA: TGTGCCAGCAGCTCCTATTTTGGCACTGAAGCTTTCTTT

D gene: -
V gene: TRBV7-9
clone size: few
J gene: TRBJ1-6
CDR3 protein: CASSQDSRNSPLHF
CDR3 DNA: TGTGCCAGCAGCCAGGACAGCCGTAATTCACCCCTCCACTTT

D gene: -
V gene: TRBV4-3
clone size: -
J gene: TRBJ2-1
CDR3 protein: CASSRRTVYNEQFF
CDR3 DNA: TGCGCCAGCAGCCGGAGGACAGTATACAATGAGCAGTTCTTC

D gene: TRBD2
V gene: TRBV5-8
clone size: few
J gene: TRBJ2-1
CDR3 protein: CASSPSTSYSRFF
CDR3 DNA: TGTGCCAGCAGTCCCTCGACTAGCTATAGTCGGTTCTTC

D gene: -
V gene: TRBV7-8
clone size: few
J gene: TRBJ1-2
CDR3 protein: CASSIGSAAYGYTF
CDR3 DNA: TGTGCCAGCAGCATAGGGTCGGCAGCGTATGGCTACACCTTC

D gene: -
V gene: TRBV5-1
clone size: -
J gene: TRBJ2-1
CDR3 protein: CASSLTQERHEQFF
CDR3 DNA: TGCGCCAGCAGCTTGACCCAAGAACGGCATGAGCAGTTCTTC

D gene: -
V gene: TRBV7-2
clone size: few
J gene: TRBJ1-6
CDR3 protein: CASSLGPRVGSPLHF
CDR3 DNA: TGTGCCAGCAGCTTAGGGCCCAGGGTTGGTTCACCCCTCCACTTT